Included here is one TCR beta chain sequence, with context. Original processing methods: Estimated nucleated cell counts came from reference gene primer amplification. Repertoires were generated with immunoSEQ multiplex PCR, while TCRdb's copy carries only in-frame clones and drops some. D and trimming were read from the DNA, whereas the V and J calls and clone size are those reported in that table. Of over 150,000 clones in the sample, approximately 85% were seen once. The sample belongs to a study of blood T cell repertoires in COVID-19. Study context: T cells, B-cell-depleted T cells, or PBMCs supplied cDNA or gDNA.

Cohort assignment relied on participant-reported clinical history. Cohort 3 donors were reported recovered after two negative PCRs, clearance, or symptom resolution. V gave up 2 bases and J gave up 5 bases; unmatched junction bases: 9. From germline, CDR1 is SNHLY and CDR2 FYNNEI. CDR3 length: 17 amino acids. This TCR was recovered from a woman between 18 and 29 years old who had recovered from COVID-19. The sequenced material came from PBMCs or T cells enriched from blood (not recorded which). The genes are TRBV2 and TRBJ2-5; TRBD2 matches 12 bases. CDR3 bases: TGTGCCAGCAGTGAATGGGCTAGCGGGGGGGCCGAGGAGACCCAGTACTTC. It codes for CASSEWASGGAEETQYF.